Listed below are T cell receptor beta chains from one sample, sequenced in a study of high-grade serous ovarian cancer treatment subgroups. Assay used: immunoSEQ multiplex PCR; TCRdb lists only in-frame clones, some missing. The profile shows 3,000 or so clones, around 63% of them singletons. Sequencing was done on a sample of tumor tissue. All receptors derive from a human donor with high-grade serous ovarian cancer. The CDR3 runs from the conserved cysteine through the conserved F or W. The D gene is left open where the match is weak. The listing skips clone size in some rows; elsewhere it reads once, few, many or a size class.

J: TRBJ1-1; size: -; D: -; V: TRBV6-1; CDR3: CASSSPGTFTEAFF; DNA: TGTGCCAGCAGTTCCCCCGGGACGTTTACTGAAGCTTTCTTT
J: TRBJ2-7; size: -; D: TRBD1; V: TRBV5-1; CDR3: CASSSLQGLEYEQYF; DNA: TGCGCCAGCAGCTCGTTACAGGGGTTAGAGTACGAGCAGTACTTC
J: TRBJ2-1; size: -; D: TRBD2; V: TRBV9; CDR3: CASSPRLSGGYNEQFF; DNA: TGTGCCAGCAGCCCCAGGCTGAGCGGGGGATACAATGAGCAGTTCTTC
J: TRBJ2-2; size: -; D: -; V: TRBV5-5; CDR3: CASSLLDGELFF; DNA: TGTGCCAGCAGCTTGCTGGACGGGGAGCTGTTTTTT
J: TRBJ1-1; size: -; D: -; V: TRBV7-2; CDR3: CASNRGGAYPSEAFF; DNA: TGTGCCAGCAATAGGGGGGGCGCATATCCGTCTGAAGCTTTCTTT
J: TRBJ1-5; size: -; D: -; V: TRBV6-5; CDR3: CASSSWGGGGNQPQHF; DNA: TGTGCCAGCAGTTCCTGGGGGGGAGGGGGCAATCAGCCCCAGCATTTT
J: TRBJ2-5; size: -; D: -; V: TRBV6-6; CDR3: CASSYDRLGGETQYF; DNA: TGTGCCAGCAGTTACGACAGACTAGGCGGAGAGACCCAGTACTTC
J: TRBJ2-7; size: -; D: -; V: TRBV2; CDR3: CASTPGTLPSYEQYF; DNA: TGTGCCAGCACCCCTGGAACCCTTCCTTCTTACGAGCAGTACTTC
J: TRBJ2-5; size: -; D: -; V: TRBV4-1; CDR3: CASSQSGTKETQYF; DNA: TGCGCCAGCAGCCAATCCGGGACAAAAGAGACCCAGTACTTC
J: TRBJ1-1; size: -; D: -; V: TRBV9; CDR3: CASSAHATGNTEAFF; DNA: TGTGCCAGCAGCGCCCACGCCACAGGGAACACTGAAGCTTTCTTT
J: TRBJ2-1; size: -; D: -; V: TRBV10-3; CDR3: CAISDGNNEQFF; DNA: TGTGCCATCAGTGACGGGAACAATGAGCAGTTCTTC
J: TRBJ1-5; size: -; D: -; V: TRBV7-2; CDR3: CASSLDLRAALASNQPQHF; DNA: TGTGCCAGCAGCTTAGACTTAAGGGCAGCCCTTGCTAGCAATCAGCCCCAGCATTTT
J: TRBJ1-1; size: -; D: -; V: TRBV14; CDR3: CASSGQLNTEAFF; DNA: TGTGCCAGCTCCGGACAGCTGAACACTGAAGCTTTCTTT
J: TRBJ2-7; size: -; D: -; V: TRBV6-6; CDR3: CASSYRPSGSYEQYF; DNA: TGTGCCAGCAGTTACCGCCCCAGCGGGTCCTACGAGCAGTACTTC
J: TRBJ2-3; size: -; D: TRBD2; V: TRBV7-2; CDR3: CASSTSGLAVSTDTQYF; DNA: TGTGCCAGCAGCACCTCGGGACTAGCTGTTAGCACAGATACGCAGTATTTT
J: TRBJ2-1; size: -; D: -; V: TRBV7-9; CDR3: CASSSGARYNEQFF; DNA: TGTGCCAGCAGCTCAGGGGCACGCTACAATGAGCAGTTCTTC
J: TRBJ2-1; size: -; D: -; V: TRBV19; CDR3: CASSDRGGRQGRRNEQFF; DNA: TGTGCCAGTAGTGATAGGGGTGGGAGGCAGGGTCGACGTAATGAGCAGTTCTTC
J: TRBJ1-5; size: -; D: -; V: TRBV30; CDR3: CAPLRQDHQPQHF; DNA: TGTGCCCCCCTGAGACAGGATCATCAGCCCCAGCATTTT
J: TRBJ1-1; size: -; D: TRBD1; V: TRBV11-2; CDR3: CASSLEPTGEEAFF; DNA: TGTGCCAGCAGCTTAGAACCGACAGGGGAGGAAGCTTTCTTT
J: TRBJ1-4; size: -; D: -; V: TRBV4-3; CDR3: CASSQSYDSLNEKLFF; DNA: TGCGCCAGCAGCCAATCATATGACAGTCTCAATGAAAAACTGTTTTTT
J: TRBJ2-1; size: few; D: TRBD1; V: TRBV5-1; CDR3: CASSLSSSGTGVSNEQFF; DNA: TGCGCCAGCAGCTTGAGTTCGTCCGGGACAGGGGTAAGCAATGAGCAGTTCTTC
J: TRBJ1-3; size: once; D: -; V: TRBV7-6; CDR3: CASSPTGPNTIYF; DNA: TGTGCCAGCAGCCCAACAGGGCCGAACACCATATATTTT